This T cell receptor (beta chain) was documented in a study of shared clonotypes between healthy human individuals. As regards this clone: Antigen specificity is unknown.

Per the germline V gene, CDR1 is SGHKS and CDR2 is YYEKEE (reference sequence). The CDR3 is 14 residues long. Trimming took off 2 bases at V and 2 bases at J, with 11 bases between the two ends. Genomic DNA (from each subset) was split evenly across several immunoSEQ plates. Source study methods: There were no quality scores in the junction-only immunoSEQ sequences, so filtering differed. Some clones are missing from TCRdb's copy, which holds only in-frame ones; the method was immunoSEQ multiplex PCR. The D gene and trimming were derived from the DNA, and the V and J assignments and clone size from that table. The table has 2 million to 2.5 million clones, 80% to 95% seen once. CD4+ cells were split into CD45RA+ naive and CD45RA-negative memory subsets. Overall study findings and caveats: Non-shared clonotypes had lower generation probabilities than those shared by all four donors.

The chain couples TRBV5-5 to TRBJ2-7; D remains ambiguous. Sequenced input: naive CD4+ T cells from PBMCs. Subset defined: CD45RA+ positively selected. The clonotype originates from a man between 18 and 35 years old in good health. Some clones in this sample may be carry-over from other donors' samples. In DNA, the CDR3 is TGTGCCAGCAGCTTCGACCACTATGCCTACGAGCAGTACTTC. Translated: CASSFDHYAYEQYF.